This section outlines one TCR beta chain sequence together with its context. The V end was cut by 8 bases, the J end by 2 bases, with 19 bases between. CDR1 LNHDA and CDR2 SQIVND come from the germline V gene (reference sequence). This CDR3 has 15 amino acids. This sample was taken from a study of blood T cell repertoires in COVID-19. In the original processing: The authors estimated nucleated cell counts from reference gene primer amplification. Generated by immunoSEQ multiplex PCR, the TCRdb table keeps only in-frame clones and is missing some. Clonal size and the V and J genes are those of that table, whereas D and trimming came from the DNA. The sample includes about 320,000 clones, about 90% seen only once; the top ten take 5% to 7.5%.

This clonotype originated in a man between 18 and 29 years old who had recovered from COVID-19. Source material: peripheral blood. The chain joins TRBV19 to TRBJ2-7, with TRBD1 as a possible D gene (6 bases). The CDR3: CASSRTGTPAYEQYF. CDR3 DNA sequence: TGTGCCAGTTCGAGAACCGGGACACCTGCCTACGAGCAGTACTTC.